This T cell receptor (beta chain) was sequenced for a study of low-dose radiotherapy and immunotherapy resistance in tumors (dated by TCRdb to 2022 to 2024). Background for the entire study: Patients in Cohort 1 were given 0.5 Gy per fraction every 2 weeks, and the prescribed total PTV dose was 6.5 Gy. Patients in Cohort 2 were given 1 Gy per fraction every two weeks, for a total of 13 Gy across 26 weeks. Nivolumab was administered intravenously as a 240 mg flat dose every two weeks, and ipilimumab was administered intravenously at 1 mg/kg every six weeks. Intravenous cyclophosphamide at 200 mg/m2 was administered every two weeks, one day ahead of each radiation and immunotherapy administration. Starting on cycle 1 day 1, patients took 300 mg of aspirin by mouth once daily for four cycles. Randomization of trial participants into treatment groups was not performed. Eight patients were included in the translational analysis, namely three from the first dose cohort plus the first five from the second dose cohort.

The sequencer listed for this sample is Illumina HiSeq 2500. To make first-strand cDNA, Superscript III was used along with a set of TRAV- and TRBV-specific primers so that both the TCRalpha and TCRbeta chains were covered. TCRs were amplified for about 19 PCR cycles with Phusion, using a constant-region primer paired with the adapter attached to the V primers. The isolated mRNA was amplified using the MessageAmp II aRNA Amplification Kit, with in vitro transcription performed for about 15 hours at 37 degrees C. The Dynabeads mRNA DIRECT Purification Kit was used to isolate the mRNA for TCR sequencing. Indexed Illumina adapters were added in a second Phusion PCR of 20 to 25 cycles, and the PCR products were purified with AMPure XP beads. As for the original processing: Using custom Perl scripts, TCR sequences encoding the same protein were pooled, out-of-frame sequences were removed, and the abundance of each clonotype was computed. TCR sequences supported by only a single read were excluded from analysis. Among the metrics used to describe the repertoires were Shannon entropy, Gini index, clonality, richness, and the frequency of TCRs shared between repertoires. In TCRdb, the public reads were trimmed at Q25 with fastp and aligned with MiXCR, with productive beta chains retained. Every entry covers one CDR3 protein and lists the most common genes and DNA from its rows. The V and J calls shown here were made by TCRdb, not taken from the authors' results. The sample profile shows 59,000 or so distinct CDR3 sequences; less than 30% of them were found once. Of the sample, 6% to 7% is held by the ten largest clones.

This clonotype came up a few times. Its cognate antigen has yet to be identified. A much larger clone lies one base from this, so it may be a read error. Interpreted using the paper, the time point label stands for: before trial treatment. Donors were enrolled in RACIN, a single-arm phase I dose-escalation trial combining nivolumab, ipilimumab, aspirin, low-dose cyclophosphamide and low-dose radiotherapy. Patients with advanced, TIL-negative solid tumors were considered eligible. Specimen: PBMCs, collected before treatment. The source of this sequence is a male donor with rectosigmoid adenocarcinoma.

The encoded CDR3 is CSPRGGQGVFNEKLFF. The DNA sequence is as follows: TGCAGTCCTAGGGGGGGACAGGGGGTCTTTAATGAAAAACTGTTTTTT. The chain couples TRBV20-1 to TRBJ1-4, and 11 bases in between align with TRBD1. In the germline V gene (reference sequence), CDR1 corresponds to DFQATT and CDR2 to SNEGSKA. CDR3 length: 16 amino acids, cysteine to phenylalanine. Solely the CDR3 DNA is kept, with 48 bases framed from the first base.